What follows are 2 T cell receptor beta chains derived from one specimen sequenced in a study of cytomegalovirus exposure and HLA in healthy donors. It was with 60 Vbeta and 13 Jbeta primers that the PCR ran. Sequencing used immunoSEQ multiplex PCR; TCRdb keeps in-frame clones, though not all of them. The sample yields approximately 140,000 clones, 75% to 85% seen once. The sequencing sample was made of PBMCs. These receptors all stem from a man between 50 and 59 years old in good health and CMV-seronegative.

This chain joins TRBV6-5 and TRBJ2-3, with a tentative D call TRBD1 (6 bases). The CDR3 spans 15 residues. V lost 5 bases to trimming and J lost 0 bases, with 12 bases between them. Germline V gene sequence: CDR1 MNHEY, CDR2 SVGAGI. The CDR3, as DNA: TGTGCCAGCAGTCCTCTGGACAGCAGCACAGATACGCAGTATTTT. Amino acids: CASSPLDSSTDTQYF.

The rearrangement uses TRBV27 and TRBJ2-2, with D perhaps matching TRBD1 (5 bases). V was cut by 3 bases and J by 4 bases, with 18 bases left in between. Germline loops: CDR1 MNHEY, CDR2 SMNVEV (reference sequence). The CDR3 is 17 amino acids. The CDR3 nucleotides are TGTGCCAGCAGTTTGTTAAGGTCAACAGGACCCACCGGGGAGCTGTTTTTT. As protein: CASSLLRSTGPTGELFF.